This T cell receptor (beta chain) was documented in a study of response to subunit inactivated influenza vaccine. In its sample, this clonotype was seen many times. What it binds is not known. TCRdb itself ran the RT-PCR reads through MiXCR, one entry per CDR3 protein. The table includes more than 400,000 distinct CDR3 sequences, under 8.5% detected once. General study findings and limits: Each seasonal influenza vaccination recruits few new T cells, the authors suggested.

This clonotype was obtained from a man aged 50-75 years who received an inactivated influenza vaccine. Sequences were derived from PBMCs from blood, sampled less than 25 months after vaccination.

The CDR3 DNA reads TGCAGTGCGCCCCTAGTCTACAATGAGCAGTTCTTC. Translating it yields CSAPLVYNEQFF. This chain joins TRBV20-1 and TRBJ2-1; D ambiguous. Germline values: CDR1 DFQATT, CDR2 SNEGSKA (reference sequence). V lost 6 bases and J 3 bases, leaving 9 bases between the germline ends. The CDR3 is 12 amino acids.